The 22 T cell receptor beta chains below all came from one sample that was sequenced in a study of beta chain features in type 1 diabetes. Study conclusions and caveats: Type 1 diabetes patients had moderately but significantly shorter TCRB CDR3s in all four CD4+ subsets.

Of the isolated RNA, all was reverse transcribed, and so the sequenced material was expressed TCRB transcripts. Measured with immunoSEQ multiplex PCR; TCRdb has only the in-frame clones, and not every one. The sample lists more than 550,000 clones; over 12% were seen once. These receptors are not linked to any known antigen. Sequences were obtained from naive CD4+ T cells from blood. The receptors were sampled from a young man with type 1 diabetes.

This clone was picked up a small number of times. The rearrangement uses TRBV11-2 and TRBJ2-3, with D unresolved. Per the germline V gene, CDR1 is SGHAT and CDR2 is FQNNGV. This CDR3 spans 13 amino acids. Trimming left V 5 bases short and J 6 bases short, with 12 bases between. The CDR3: CASSPASSDTQYF. CDR3 sequence (DNA): TGTGCCAGCAGCCCTGCTTCGAGTGATACGCAGTATTTT.

The chain couples TRBV7-6 to TRBJ2-3, with D possibly being TRBD2 (6 bases). This CDR3 has 16 amino acids. V lost 2 bases, J lost 8 bases, and 20 bases lay in between. From germline, CDR1 is SGHVS and CDR2 FNYEAQ. CDR3 in amino acids: CASSLFSSEPSRTQYF. CDR3 bases: TGTGCCAGCAGCTTATTTTCTAGCGAACCCAGTCGTACGCAGTATTTT. Combining the CDR3 with reference TRBV7-6 and TRBJ2-3 gives the whole variable domain GAGVSQSPRYKVTKRGQDVALRCDPISGHVSLYWYRQALGQGPEFLTYFNYEAQQDKSGLPNDRFSAERPEGSISTLTIQRTEQRDSAMYRCASSLFSSEPSRTQYFGPGTRLTVL.

This clone came up a few times. The chain has TRBV6-1 and TRBJ2-3; D unresolved. The V gene's germline CDR1 is MNHNS and CDR2 SASEGT. This CDR3 region has 10 residues. Trimming removed 6 bases at V and 5 bases at J, with 3 bases between. CDR3 residues: CASRVDTQYF. The CDR3 DNA reads as TGTGCCAGCAGAGTAGATACGCAGTATTTT.

This clone was detected a few times. This chain joins TRBV28 and TRBJ1-2; 8 nucleotides match TRBD1. Per germline, CDR1 MDHEN and CDR2 SYDVKM. CDR3 length: 14 amino acids. Trimming at V came to 3 bases and at J to 8 bases, leaving 8 bases not matched to a gene. The DNA of the CDR3 is TGTGCCAGCAGTTTTGAGCAGGGGGCGGAGGGCTACACCTTC. It codes for CASSFEQGAEGYTF.

This chain links TRBV18 with TRBJ2-1; 11 nucleotides line up with TRBD2. This CDR3 has 15 residues. V trimming: 2 bases; J trimming: 12 bases; junction bases outside the gene matches: 9. Germline-derived CDR1 and CDR2 are KGHSH and LQKENI. CDR3 loop: CASSPATSGKVPQFF. As DNA, the CDR3 is TGTGCCAGCTCACCAGCGACTAGCGGGAAAGTACCGCAGTTCTTC.

This clone was seen a few times. This rearrangement joins TRBV5-1 to TRBJ2-1, with 13 bases that match TRBD2. Per germline, CDR1 SGHRS and CDR2 YFSETQ. This CDR3 spans 16 amino acids. The V segment lost 4 bases and the J segment 6 bases; nucleotides outside the gene matches: 7. The CDR3 DNA follows: TGCGCCAGCAGCCCTATGTGGACTAGCGGGGGCAATGAGCAGTTCTTC. Translating it yields CASSPMWTSGGNEQFF.

The chain has TRBV18 and TRBJ2-7; D gene ambiguous. The germline V gene has CDR1 KGHSH and CDR2 LQKENI. With 0 bases removed from V and 2 bases from J, the gap between germline ends came to 8 bases. CDR3 length: 14 residues. The CDR3: CASSPPPGTYEQYF. In DNA, the CDR3 is TGTGCCAGCTCACCACCCCCCGGAACCTACGAGCAGTACTTC.

This clone showed up just a few times. V and J are TRBV7-2 and TRBJ1-4; 7 positions match TRBD1. V lost 4 bases, J lost 8 bases, and 10 bases stayed unmatched. The length of the CDR3 is 15 residues. Germline V gene sequence: CDR1 SGHTA, CDR2 FQGNSA. The CDR3 here is CASSSQTGASEKLFF. In DNA form, the CDR3 reads TGTGCCAGCAGCTCCCAAACAGGGGCTTCAGAAAAACTGTTTTTT.

This clone was detected only a few times. The sample contains more than one DNA sequence encoding this CDR3. V gene TRBV7-9 combines with J gene TRBJ2-5; D remains ambiguous. Germline CDR1 is SEHNR and CDR2 is FQNEAQ (reference sequence). V was trimmed by 1 base and J by 2 bases, leaving 8 bases between them. This CDR3 has 14 amino acids. CDR3: CASSLGGRQETQYF. CDR3 DNA: TGTGCCAGCAGCTTAGGGGGAAGGCAAGAGACCCAGTACTTC. The entire variable domain, with the rest obtained from reference TRBV7-9 and TRBJ2-5, is as follows: DTGVSQNPRHKITKRGQNVTFRCDPISEHNRLYWYRQTLGQGPEFLTYFQNEAQLEKSRLLSDRFSAERPKGSFSTLEIQRTEQGDSAMYLCASSLGGRQETQYFGPGTRLLVL.

With regard to this clone: Other DNA sequences in the same sample also yield this CDR3. The chain combines TRBV18 with TRBJ2-3, with D uncertain. Germline-derived CDR1 and CDR2 are KGHSH and LQKENI. CDR3 length: 13 amino acids. V was cut by 0 bases and J by 4 bases, with 5 bases left in between. The DNA of the CDR3 is TGTGCCAGCTCACCACCGTCCGCAGATACGCAGTATTTT. It translates to CASSPPSADTQYF.

This clone has just a few counts. The chain employs TRBV29-1 and TRBJ1-4; a possible D gene is TRBD1 (5 bases). Germline V lookup: CDR1 SQVTM, CDR2 ANQGSEA. V lost 3 bases and J 5 bases, leaving 10 bases between the germline ends. The CDR3 totals 13 residues. The DNA of the CDR3 is TGCAGCGTTGATGGGACGGAGAATGAAAAACTGTTTTTT. Translation: CSVDGTENEKLFF.

The table lists this clone with a few counts. The chain recombines TRBV2 with TRBJ2-7, with 8 bases that match TRBD1. This CDR3 is built from 14 residues. Germline V lookup: CDR1 SNHLY, CDR2 FYNNEI. V lost 5 bases and J lost 6; bases outside the gene matches: 9. The CDR3 protein is CASSPQGAEGEQYF. The CDR3 DNA reads as TGTGCCAGCAGTCCTCAGGGGGCGGAGGGCGAGCAGTACTTC.

This clone was recorded a few times. This chain uses TRBV10-2 with TRBJ2-6; D perhaps matches TRBD2 (7 bases). Per the germline V gene, CDR1 is WSHSY and CDR2 is SAAADI. The CDR3 covers 15 residues. The V and J ends lost 7 bases and 1 base respectively, with 11 bases between them. In nucleotides, the CDR3 is TGCGCCAGCACGAGGGGGGGATCTGGGGCCAACGTCCTGACTTTC. It is translated as CASTRGGSGANVLTF.

The chain employs TRBV5-1 and TRBJ2-5; 14 nucleotides match TRBD2. The germline V gene has CDR1 SGHRS and CDR2 YFSETQ. The length of the CDR3 is 15 residues. Trimming took 3 bases from V and 5 from J; bases not matched to a gene: 3. CDR3: CASSSRLAGGETQYF. CDR3 nucleotides: TGCGCCAGCAGCTCCAGACTAGCGGGAGGGGAGACCCAGTACTTC.

There are a few counts of this clone. This CDR3 reads CASSEMQRGAGADTQYF. The CDR3 DNA reads TGTGCCAGCAGTGAAATGCAGCGGGGGGCCGGGGCAGATACGCAGTATTTT. The chain carries TRBV6-1 and TRBJ2-3, with TRBD2 matching over 9 bases. The germline gives CDR1 MNHNS, CDR2 SASEGT. CDR3 length: 17 residues. V lost 2 bases to trimming and J lost 4 bases; unmatched junction nucleotides: 10.

This clone showed up just a few times. The chain recombines TRBV6-5 with TRBJ2-1; D possibly corresponds to TRBD2 (6 bases). Per germline, CDR1 MNHEY and CDR2 SVGAGI. The CDR3 spans 15 residues. V was cut by 2 bases and J by 3 bases, with 11 bases left in between. CDR3 DNA sequence: TGTGCCAGCAGTTACACGACTAGTGGCTACAATGAGCAGTTCTTC. Its protein is CASSYTTSGYNEQFF.

The J gene is TRBJ2-2, the V gene TRBV4-2; 7 nucleotides align to TRBD2. The CDR3 runs 17 residues. The V segment lost 0 bases and the J segment 7 bases; nucleotides outside the gene matches: 11. Germline CDR1 and CDR2: LGHNA and YNFKEQ. CDR3 in DNA: TGTGCCAGCAGCCAAGATAGGGCCGGCGGGAGAAACGGGGAGCTGTTTTTT. It translates to CASSQDRAGGRNGELFF.

The chain links TRBV20-1 to TRBJ2-7, with unresolved D. Germline V gene data show CDR1 as DFQATT and CDR2 as SNEGSKA (reference sequence). V dropped 4 bases and J dropped 4 bases, with 5 bases sitting between them. The CDR3 has 10 amino acids. CDR3: CSAIIYEQYF. The CDR3 nucleotides read TGCAGTGCTATTATATACGAGCAGTACTTC.

This clone was observed a handful of times. This sequence joins TRBV7-6 and TRBJ1-1, with a possible D match to TRBD1 (5 bases). Germline values: CDR1 SGHVS, CDR2 FNYEAQ. The CDR3 runs to 14 residues. Between the trimmed V and J ends, which lost 1 base and 2 bases, there was a span of 8 bases. DNA of the CDR3: TGTGCCAGCAGCTTAGAGGGGCTAAACACTGAAGCTTTCTTT. Its protein product is CASSLEGLNTEAFF.

This clone was recorded a few times. The V and J genes are TRBV5-4 and TRBJ2-7, with D unclear. The CDR3 sequence is 14 residues long. Trimming cost V 0 bases and J 3 bases, with 10 bases left between them. CDR1 and CDR2 (germline): SGHNT, YYREEE (reference sequence). CDR3 sequence (DNA): TGTGCCAGCAGCTTGGGCGACGGTCTCTACGAGCAGTACTTC. Its protein product is CASSLGDGLYEQYF.

The chain combines TRBV6-6 with TRBJ2-3, with D perhaps matching TRBD1 or TRBD2 (5 bases each). With 11 bases removed from V and 5 bases from J, the gap between germline ends came to 17 bases. The CDR3 contains 13 residues. Germline V gene sequence: CDR1 MNHNY, CDR2 SVGAGI (reference sequence). The DNA for the CDR3 is TGTGCCGTCCGGGACGTCCTGAGAGATACGCAGTATTTT. This translates into CAVRDVLRDTQYF.

V is TRBV25-1 and J is TRBJ2-5; possibly TRBD2 for D (5 bases). CDR1 and CDR2 from the germline V gene are MGHDK and SYGVNS. CDR3 length equals 14 residues. The V and J ends lost 2 bases and 3 bases respectively, with 10 bases between them. The CDR3 bases are TGTGCCAGCAGTGAAGACGGGCGGGAAGAGACCCAGTACTTC. It specifies CASSEDGREETQYF.